This is a list of T cell receptor beta chains from one sample in a study of blood T cells in healthy people across ages. TCRdb fed the 5' RACE reads into MiXCR, producing one record per CDR3 protein. The sample consists of some 1.5 million distinct CDR3 sequences, about 28% of them appearing once. The sample was blood. The source is a woman aged 30 to 39 in good health. CDR3s include the opening cysteine and the closing phenylalanine or tryptophan. The D gene is left open where the match is weak. Not every row has a clone size; where given, it reads once, few, many or a size class.

TGTGCCAGCAGGGGGAGAGGCTCACTAGCCAAAAACATTCAGTACTTC	CASRGRGSLAKNIQYF	TRBJ2-4	NA	NA	16	TRBV28
TGTGCCAGCAGCTCCGGGGGCCGAGTACCAGATACGCAGTATTTT	CASSSGGRVPDTQYF	TRBJ2-3	NA	few	15	TRBV12-3/TRBV12-4
TGTGCCATCAGTGAGTCCGTGGTGCCCCGGGCCTACAATGAGCAGTTCTTC	CAISESVVPRAYNEQFF	TRBJ2-1	NA	NA	17	TRBV10-3
TGTGCCAGCAGCTTTACAGCCCGGACTAGCGGCGAGCAGTTCTTC	CASSFTARTSGEQFF	TRBJ2-1	TRBD2	NA	15	TRBV6-2/TRBV6-3
TGCAGCGCTGACCCGGGGCGGGGGCGAGCTAATGAAAAACTGTTTTTT	CSADPGRGRANEKLFF	TRBJ1-4	NA	few	16	TRBV29-1
TGTGCCAGCAGCGCACACAGTAGCTCCTACGAGCAGTACTTC	CASSAHSSSYEQYF	TRBJ2-7	NA	NA	14	TRBV7-2
TGTGCCGGCAGCGTAGCCGGGGTAGAGACCCAGTACTTC	CAGSVAGVETQYF	TRBJ2-5	NA	few	13	TRBV9
TGCAGCGTTAGAGGGTTTGGGGGGCTCGACGAGCAGTACTTC	CSVRGFGGLDEQYF	TRBJ2-7	NA	many	14	TRBV29-1
TGCAGTGCTCCTTCAAGCGGCACCGCGCAGGACTTC	CSAPSSGTAQDF	TRBJ2-7	NA	NA	12	TRBV20-1
TGCGCCAGCAGCCCCCGGGGGACCTCAAGGGGTTCGAACACCGGGGAGCTGTTTTTT	CASSPRGTSRGSNTGELFF	TRBJ2-2	NA	NA	19	TRBV5-1
TGCAGCGTTGCCCCCCCCGGGGCTTTCGCCAAAAACATTCAGTACTTC	CSVAPPGAFAKNIQYF	TRBJ2-4	NA	many	16	TRBV29-1
TGTGCCAGCAGACTCTTGGAAAGCACAGATACGCAGTATTTT	CASRLLESTDTQYF	TRBJ2-3	NA	NA	14	TRBV7-9
TGCAGTGCAAGGAATCCAGGGGGGAACACTGAAGCTTTCTTT	CSARNPGGNTEAFF	TRBJ1-1	TRBD1	NA	14	TRBV20-1
TGTGCCAGCAGCCCGGGGACTAGAAAAAACATTCAGTACTTC	CASSPGTRKNIQYF	TRBJ2-4	TRBD2	many	14	TRBV7-2
TGTGCCAGCAGCAAGACAGGGATGAATCAGCCCCAGCATTTT	CASSKTGMNQPQHF	TRBJ1-5	TRBD1	NA	14	TRBV7-2
TGTGCCAGCAGCCATCGGGGTACCAGCTCCTACAATGAGCAGTTCTTC	CASSHRGTSSYNEQFF	TRBJ2-1	NA	NA	16	TRBV5-5
TGCGCCAGCAGTAAGGGGGGTAGGGACACTGAAGCTTTCTTT	CASSKGGRDTEAFF	TRBJ1-1	NA	NA	14	TRBV10-2
TGCGCCAGCAGCCATAGACTAGCGGGAGGGGGTAATGAGCAGTTCTTC	CASSHRLAGGGNEQFF	TRBJ2-1	TRBD2	NA	16	TRBV5-1
TGCAGTGCTAGAGGAGATAGCGGGAGGGCAGGCGAGCAGTACTTC	CSARGDSGRAGEQYF	TRBJ2-7	TRBD2	many	15	TRBV20-1
TGTGCCAGCAGTTTCCAGGGGAGGTACAATGAGCAGTTCTTC	CASSFQGRYNEQFF	TRBJ2-1	NA	NA	14	TRBV12-3/TRBV12-4
TGTGCCACCCCGGGGGATACGCAGTATTTT	CATPGDTQYF	TRBJ2-3	NA	NA	10	TRBV6-2/TRBV6-3
TGCAGTGCTGGAAACACAGGCTCCTACAATGAGCAGTTCTTC	CSAGNTGSYNEQFF	TRBJ2-1	NA	NA	14	TRBV20-1
TGCGCCAGCAGCCAAGCTCGGACAGCCTCCTACGAGCAGTACTTC	CASSQARTASYEQYF	TRBJ2-7	NA	NA	15	TRBV4-3
TGCGCCAGCAGCCAAGATACGGGGGGAGAGACCCAGTACTTC	CASSQDTGGETQYF	TRBJ2-5	TRBD2	many	14	TRBV4-3
TGCGCCAGCAGCTTAACGGACACTGGCGTTCAGTACTTC	CASSLTDTGVQYF	TRBJ2-4	NA	NA	13	TRBV5-1
TGCAGTGCTAAAAACAGCGGGGTATATGAGCAGTTCTTC	CSAKNSGVYEQFF	TRBJ2-1	TRBD2	few	13	TRBV20-1
TGTGCCAGCAGACTAGGAGGCTACGATGAGCAGTTCTTC	CASRLGGYDEQFF	TRBJ2-1	NA	few	13	TRBV11-2
TGCGCCAGCAGCTTGGAGGTACAAAGAGAAACGCAGTATTTT	CASSLEVQRETQYF	TRBJ2-3	NA	NA	14	TRBV5-1
TGTGCCAGCAGCGAAGGGACGGGTGACTATGGCTACACCTTC	CASSEGTGDYGYTF	TRBJ1-2	NA	few	14	TRBV7-8
TGTGCCAGCAGCTTGTTAGCGAGCAACAATGAGCAGTTCTTC	CASSLLASNNEQFF	TRBJ2-1	NA	many	14	TRBV11-2